This T cell receptor (beta chain) was found in a study of blood T cell repertoires in COVID-19. Study summary: COVID-19 samples collected from the United States, Italy and Spain covered acute and convalescent phases. The analysed material was cDNA or gDNA that came from T cells, B-cell-depleted T cells, or PBMCs.

Sequenced by immunoSEQ multiplex PCR; TCRdb stores in-frame clones only, minus some. The repertoire holds some 310,000 clones, about nine tenths seen once, with approximately 2.9% in the top ten. Germline assignment: CDR1 MNHNS and CDR2 SASEGT. This CDR3 is 14 amino acids long. Trimming left V 5 bases short and J 0 bases short, with 11 bases between. Sequenced material: peripheral blood. This sequence joins TRBV6-1 and TRBJ2-7; a weak D match, TRBD2 (6 bases). This TCR derives from a woman aged 25 to 39 with COVID-19, enrolled during active disease. The CDR3 is CASSSKDYSYEQYF. Here the CDR3 DNA reads TGTGCCAGCAGTTCTAAGGACTACTCCTACGAGCAGTACTTC.